This entry lists 11 T cell receptor beta chains sequenced from one sample in a study of blood T cell repertoires in COVID-19. Clones were read by immunoSEQ multiplex PCR, and TCRdb kept only the in-frame ones, dropping some. Of about 97,000 clones detected, around 85% appear once; the ten largest clones hold 4% to 5.5%. Sequencing input: peripheral blood. These receptors were taken from a man aged 60 to 75 with acute or convalescent COVID-19.

The rearrangement links TRBV28 to TRBJ1-6; TRBD1 agrees at 7 bases. V shed 4 bases, J shed 10 bases, and the junction held 10 bases outside the gene matches. Germline V gene sequence: CDR1 MDHEN, CDR2 SYDVKM. The CDR3 is 15 residues long. This chain's CDR3 is CASSSQTGPRSPLHF. In nucleotides, the CDR3 is TGTGCCAGCAGTTCCCAGACAGGGCCGAGGTCACCCCTCCACTTT.

This rearrangement joins TRBV15 to TRBJ2-2; TRBD1 aligns across 9 bases. The germline V gene encodes CDR1 LNHNV and CDR2 YYDKDF (reference sequence). The junction had 14 bases not matched to a gene; V was cut back by 1 base and J by 5 bases. The CDR3 is 19 residues long. In DNA form, the CDR3 reads TGTGCCACCAGCAGAGTCAGAACAGGGGGCCTCGATCCGACCGGGGAGCTGTTTTTT. Its protein product is CATSRVRTGGLDPTGELFF.

The chain joins TRBV19 to TRBJ1-1; a possible D gene is TRBD1 (6 bases). In germline, CDR1 is LNHDA, CDR2 SQIVND (reference sequence). The CDR3 totals 15 residues. The ends were cut back, 8 bases at V and 1 base at J, with 17 bases in the middle. In DNA form, the CDR3 reads TGTGCCAGTGACTTAGGAATACAGGGGAACACTGAAGCTTTCTTT. This encodes CASDLGIQGNTEAFF. Full variable domain (remainder filled in from reference TRBV19 and TRBJ1-1): DGGITQSPKYLFRKEGQNVTLSCEQNLNHDAMYWYRQDPGQGLRLIYYSQIVNDFQKGDIAEGYSVSREKKESFPLTVTSAQKNPTAFYLCASDLGIQGNTEAFFGQGTRLTVV.

The chain employs TRBV3-1 (or the pseudogene TRBV3-2) and TRBJ2-5, with 10 bases aligning to TRBD2. Germline CDR1 and CDR2: LGHDT and YNNKEL (reference sequence). This CDR3 spans 17 amino acids. J gave up 7 bases and V 4 bases, and 15 bases lay outside the gene matches. The CDR3 here is CASSLREERGGRVTQYF. The CDR3 DNA follows: TGTGCCAGCAGCCTACGGGAGGAGCGGGGGGGCCGGGTGACCCAGTACTTC.

The J gene is TRBJ2-3, the V gene TRBV3-1 (or the pseudogene TRBV3-2); D is perhaps TRBD2 (5 bases). Per the germline V gene, CDR1 is LGHDT and CDR2 is YNNKEL (reference sequence). The ends were cut back, 3 bases at V and 8 bases at J, with 15 bases in the middle. This CDR3 is built from 14 residues. CDR3 nucleotides: TGTGCCAGCAGCCAGTTATTGCTCGGAGGTACGCAGTATTTT. Protein: CASSQLLLGGTQYF.

The V call is TRBV10-2, the J call TRBJ2-5; a possible D gene is TRBD2 (6 bases). Germline V gene data show CDR1 as WSHSY and CDR2 as SAAADI. The CDR3 has 14 residues. The V and J ends lost 4 bases and 2 bases respectively, with 11 bases between them. This chain's CDR3 is CASSVDYLQETQYF. The CDR3 nucleotides are TGCGCCAGCAGTGTGGACTACCTACAAGAGACCCAGTACTTC.

The rearrangement links TRBV6-1 to TRBJ1-2; D gene unclear. Germline CDR1 reads MNHNS; CDR2 reads SASEGT. The CDR3 runs to 15 residues. V was cut by 2 bases and J by 4 bases, with 14 bases left in between. DNA for the CDR3: TGTGCCAGCAGTGAAAATTGGGGAGGCAGCTATGGCTACACCTTC. This gives the protein CASSENWGGSYGYTF.

V gene TRBV4-3 combines with J gene TRBJ2-7, with TRBD1 matching 8 bases. V lost 4 bases, J lost 1 base, and 6 bases stayed unmatched. This CDR3 is 15 amino acids long. Germline V lookup: CDR1 LGHNA, CDR2 YSLEER. The CDR3 DNA sequence: TGCGCCAGCAGCCGAGCCAGGACAGGGTCCTACGAGCAGTACTTC. This sequence encodes CASSRARTGSYEQYF.

V gene TRBV15 combines with J gene TRBJ2-7; 8 nucleotides align to TRBD1. This CDR3 has 14 residues. Germline CDR1 and CDR2: LNHNV and YYDKDF (reference sequence). V was pared by 0 bases and J by 4 bases, with 2 bases of the junction left unmatched. The CDR3 here is CATSRDRDRYEQYF. DNA for the CDR3: TGTGCCACCAGCAGAGATCGGGACAGGTACGAGCAGTACTTC.

The V and J genes are TRBV7-6 and TRBJ2-7; possible D gene TRBD2, 6 bases. Germline V lookup: CDR1 SGHVS, CDR2 FNYEAQ. With 5 bases removed from V and 2 bases from J, the gap between germline ends came to 19 bases. The CDR3 totals 16 residues. The CDR3 reads CASSHDRDSGTYEQYF. DNA of the CDR3: TGTGCCAGCAGCCACGATCGGGATAGCGGAACCTACGAGCAGTACTTC.

The chain couples TRBV7-9 to TRBJ1-1, with D perhaps TRBD1 (5 bases). The CDR3 sequence is 15 residues long. V was pared by 0 bases and J by 5 bases, with 13 bases between. CDR1 is SEHNR, CDR2 FQNEAQ, per germline (reference sequence). This CDR3 reads CASSLAEGRQTEAFF. The CDR3 DNA follows: TGTGCCAGCAGCTTAGCGGAGGGGCGTCAGACTGAAGCTTTCTTT.